These 19 T cell receptor beta chains share one sample of origin, sequenced in a study of T-cell memory formation after mild COVID-19. TCRdb independently ran MiXCR on the 5' RACE reads; one entry per CDR3 protein. Among 390,000 or so distinct CDR3 sequences listed, about 16% were seen once. Sequencing was done on a sample of PBMCs or a T cell subset sorted from them (not recorded which). The receptors were gathered from a man between 18 and 29 years old who had mild COVID-19 (a few samples of this study predate the infection). Cell type and time point are not known.

The rearrangement joins TRBV5-1 to TRBJ2-3, with 8 bases that match TRBD2. The CDR3 extends over 15 amino acids. Germline CDR1 reads SGHRS; CDR2 reads YFSETQ. The V gene end was trimmed by 5 bases and the J gene end by 4 bases; junction bases not matched to a gene: 9. The CDR3 is CASRNARGGADTQYF. The CDR3 nucleotides read TGCGCCAGCAGAAATGCCCGGGGGGGCGCAGATACGCAGTATTTT.

This clonotype occurred a few times. The CDR3 DNA follows: TGCGCCAGCAGCCCTACCCCCAGCGGGGGGGTTGATGAGCAGTTCTTC. This gives the protein CASSPTPSGGVDEQFF. This chain uses TRBV4-3 with TRBJ2-1; 10 bases fit TRBD2. The CDR3 loop spans 16 amino acids. The ends lost 4 bases at V and 8 bases at J; junction bases unmatched: 11. Germline-derived CDR1 and CDR2 are LGHNA and YSLEER.

The genes are TRBV7-2 and TRBJ1-5, with D possibly matching TRBD1 (5 bases). The length of the CDR3 is 16 residues. V lost 4 bases and J 6 bases, leaving 19 bases between the germline ends. Germline V gives CDR1 SGHTA, CDR2 FQGNSA. The CDR3 region is CASSSPGTLDSQPQHF. In DNA form, the CDR3 reads TGTGCCAGCAGCTCTCCCGGGACTCTCGACAGTCAGCCCCAGCATTTT.

The rearrangement uses TRBV4-1 and TRBJ1-4; a weak D match, TRBD1 (6 bases). V was clipped by 0 bases and J by 15 bases, with 17 bases between them. This CDR3 comprises 14 residues. The germline V gene has CDR1 MGHRA and CDR2 YSYEKL. The CDR3 loop reads CASSQEGRRKGVFF. CDR3 coding DNA: TGCGCCAGCAGCCAAGAGGGCCGGAGAAAGGGGGTGTTTTTT.

This clonotype was observed a handful of times. This rearrangement joins TRBV4-1 to TRBJ2-4, with D uncertain. V lost 0 bases and J 8 bases, leaving 17 bases between the germline ends. CDR3 size: 16 residues. CDR1 MGHRA and CDR2 YSYEKL come from the germline V gene. CDR3: CASSQEDNLLGHIQYF. The CDR3 DNA follows: TGCGCCAGCAGCCAAGAAGACAATTTGCTAGGGCACATTCAGTACTTC.

The V and J genes are TRBV5-1 and TRBJ2-2; the D call may be TRBD1 or TRBD2 (5 bases each). Germline CDR1 and CDR2: SGHRS and YFSETQ. This CDR3 is built from 17 residues. Between the trimmed V and J ends, which lost 4 bases and 4 bases, there was a span of 20 bases. The CDR3 here is CASSPRGGTFGTGELFF. In DNA form, the CDR3 reads TGCGCCAGCAGCCCCCGTGGGGGAACCTTCGGCACCGGGGAGCTGTTTTTT.

This clonotype was detected a few times. This chain connects TRBV5-6 to TRBJ2-7, with D possibly TRBD1 on 7 matching bases. The length of the CDR3 is 13 residues. Trimming removed 3 bases at V and 4 bases at J, with 11 bases between. Germline CDR1 SGHDT, CDR2 YYEEEE. The CDR3 protein is CASSSQGRYEQYV. In DNA, the CDR3 is TGTGCCAGCAGCTCACAGGGGAGGTACGAGCAGTACGTC.

This rearrangement joins TRBV4-3 to TRBJ1-3; 8 bases agree with TRBD1. CDR3 length: 16 amino acids. The junction had 8 bases not matched to a gene; V was cut back by 3 bases and J by 4 bases. Germline V gives CDR1 LGHNA, CDR2 YSLEER. DNA of the CDR3: TGCGCCAGCAGCCAGGAATCGACAGGGGCCGGAAACACCATATATTTT. The encoded protein is CASSQESTGAGNTIYF.

This clonotype was seen only a few times. The chain has TRBV27 and TRBJ1-6, with unresolved D. Per the germline V gene, CDR1 is MNHEY and CDR2 is SMNVEV (reference sequence). V lost 0 bases and J 7 bases, leaving 7 bases between the germline ends. The length of the CDR3 is 14 residues. The CDR3 bases are TGTGCCAGCAGTTTATCTTCCGAAAATTCACCCCTCCACTTT. Translated: CASSLSSENSPLHF.

This chain connects TRBV6-6 to TRBJ2-2; 11 bases line up with TRBD1. Germline V gene lookup returns CDR1 MNHNY and CDR2 SVGAGI (reference sequence). Germline trimming cut 4 bases from V and 4 bases from J; bases unmatched to any gene: 5. The CDR3 consists of 16 residues. CDR3 region: CASSSGQGAGTGELFF. In DNA, the CDR3 is TGTGCCAGCAGTTCCGGACAGGGGGCGGGCACCGGGGAGCTGTTTTTT.

The chain uses TRBV7-2 and TRBJ1-2, with D uncertain. The ends were cut back, 5 bases at V and 5 bases at J, with 15 bases in the middle. The CDR3 is made up of 14 amino acids. Germline CDR1 is SGHTA and CDR2 is FQGNSA. For the CDR3, the DNA is TGTGCCAGCAGCGAACTAGGGCAGGTTTATGGCTACACCTTC. Its translation: CASSELGQVYGYTF.

The table lists this clonotype with many counts. The gene calls are TRBV5-1 and TRBJ1-5; no definite D call. Germline V gene data show CDR1 as SGHRS and CDR2 as YFSETQ. With 0 bases removed from V and 7 bases from J, the gap between germline ends came to 8 bases. CDR3 size: 13 residues. The CDR3 nucleotides are TGCGCCAGCAGCTTGGGTCCTGGCCAGCCCCAGCATTTT. Translated, it gives CASSLGPGQPQHF.

The chain uses TRBV5-1 and TRBJ1-6; D is perhaps TRBD1 (5 bases). The V gene's germline CDR1 is SGHRS and CDR2 YFSETQ. With 0 bases removed from V and 5 bases from J, the gap between germline ends came to 6 bases. The CDR3 consists of 14 residues. CDR3: CASSLEQDNSPLHF. The CDR3 nucleotides read TGCGCCAGCAGCTTGGAACAGGATAATTCACCCCTCCACTTT.

This clonotype has only a few counts. The V and J genes are TRBV7-2 and TRBJ1-2; D perhaps matches TRBD1 (5 bases). Trimming took 1 base from V and 8 from J, leaving 11 bases between them. Looked up from germline, CDR1 is SGHTA and CDR2 is FQGNSA. The CDR3 covers 13 residues. CDR3 protein: CASSLGRVRGYTF. The CDR3 coding sequence is TGTGCCAGCAGCTTAGGCAGGGTTAGGGGCTACACCTTC.

V usage is TRBV30 and J usage is TRBJ2-7; TRBD1 matches at 7 bases. Germline V lookup: CDR1 GTSNPN, CDR2 SVGIG (reference sequence). The CDR3 has 15 residues. V lost 3 bases to trimming and J lost 6 bases; unmatched junction nucleotides: 14. The CDR3 loop is CAWSAWRQGRTEQYF. The CDR3 coding sequence is TGTGCCTGGAGCGCCTGGAGACAGGGAAGAACCGAGCAGTACTTC.

The rearrangement joins TRBV7-2 to TRBJ1-2; D is perhaps TRBD1 (5 bases). Trimming left V 5 bases short and J 8 bases short, with 18 bases between. The germline gives CDR1 SGHTA, CDR2 FQGNSA. The CDR3 runs to 14 residues. CDR3: CASSRSGTGGGYTF. The DNA of the CDR3 is TGTGCCAGCAGCCGCTCCGGGACGGGTGGGGGCTACACCTTC. The whole variable domain, remainder taken from reference TRBV7-2 and TRBJ1-2, is GAGVSQSPSNKVTEKGKDVELRCDPISGHTALYWYRQSLGQGLEFLIYFQGNSAPDKSGLPSDRFSAERTGGSVSTLTIQRTQQEDSAVYLCASSRSGTGGGYTFGSGTRLTVV.

Only a few counts were recorded for this clonotype. The rearrangement uses TRBV5-1 and TRBJ2-1, with D perhaps assigned TRBD1 or TRBD2 (6 bases each). Trimming shortened V by 4 bases and J by 10 bases, and 18 bases separated the two germline ends. Germline-derived CDR1 and CDR2 are SGHRS and YFSETQ. There are 14 residues in the CDR3. CDR3 in DNA: TGCGCCAGCAGCACGGGGGCCACACAAAACGAGCAGTTCTTC. Its protein product is CASSTGATQNEQFF.

The CDR3, as DNA: TGTGCCAGCAGCGCCGGGAGGGTCCAAGAGACCCAGTACTTC. Translated: CASSAGRVQETQYF. V usage is TRBV11-2 and J usage is TRBJ2-5; 8 bases are a match to TRBD2. Germline loops: CDR1 SGHAT, CDR2 FQNNGV. This CDR3 contains 14 residues. V shed 5 bases, J shed 1 base, and the junction held 3 bases outside the gene matches.

V and J are TRBV2 and TRBJ1-1, with TRBD1 matching over 8 bases. Germline V CDR1 and CDR2: SNHLY, FYNNEI. The V and J ends lost 2 bases and 5 bases, in that order; junction bases with no gene match: 7. The CDR3 is 15 residues long. The CDR3: CASSERQGANTEAFF. The CDR3 bases are TGTGCCAGCAGTGAAAGGCAGGGGGCGAATACTGAAGCTTTCTTT.